The 28 T cell receptor beta chains presented below share a single source sample, sequenced in a study of CD8+CD57+ T cells in acquired aplastic anemia. Patients who underwent sequencing had shown CD8+CD57+ cell expansion by flow cytometry. Genomic DNA, the template, was used for profiling of the TCR beta VDJ and CDR3. TCRdb redid the calling of the reads with MiXCR, one entry per CDR3 protein. The sample contains approximately 220,000 distinct CDR3 sequences, roughly 50% of which appear only once. Sequencing used sorted CD4+, CD8+, or CD8+CD57+ T cells (not recorded which) from PBMCs. The receptors here all came from a human donor with aplastic anemia.

The chain carries TRBV2 and TRBJ2-1; D gene uncertain. Germline loops: CDR1 SNHLY, CDR2 FYNNEI. Trimming removed 8 bases from V and 5 bases from J, with 13 bases in between. The CDR3 spans 13 residues. CDR3 sequence reads: CASQLSFNNEQFF. CDR3 coding DNA: TGTGCCAGCCAGCTTTCTTTCAACAATGAGCAGTTCTTC. Based on the CDR3 plus reference TRBV2 and TRBJ2-1, the full variable domain is EPEVTQTPSHQVTQMGQEVILRCVPISNHLYFYWYRQILGQKVEFLVSFYNNEISEKSEIFDDQFSVERPDGSNFTLKIRSTKLEDSAMYFCASQLSFNNEQFFGPGTRLTVL.

The chain is built from TRBV15 and TRBJ1-3; D remains ambiguous. The germline V and J ends were trimmed by 2 bases and 2 bases, with 13 bases remaining between them. This CDR3 is 16 amino acids long. Per germline, CDR1 LNHNV and CDR2 YYDKDF (reference sequence). In DNA, the CDR3 is TGTGCCACCAGCAGAAGGCTCCAGACCGCTGGAAACACCATATATTTT. Translating gives CATSRRLQTAGNTIYF.

The table lists this clonotype with a few counts. J is TRBJ1-1 and V is TRBV4-1; D remains ambiguous. The CDR3 contains 17 residues. Germline-derived CDR1 and CDR2 are MGHRA and YSYEKL. V lost 4 bases, J lost 0 bases, and 18 bases lay in between. The CDR3 nucleotides read TGCGCCAGCAGCCGAGGGCTCGGCGTCCTCATGAACACTGAAGCTTTCTTT. Translated: CASSRGLGVLMNTEAFF.

The chain is built from TRBV12-3 or TRBV12-4 and TRBJ2-2; 9 nucleotides agree with TRBD1. Trimming removed 6 bases from V and 7 bases from J; junction bases left unmatched: 9. The CDR3 length is 15 residues. CDR3 amino acids: CASSADRGHSGELFF. For the CDR3, the DNA is TGTGCCAGCAGCGCGGACAGGGGCCATAGCGGGGAGCTGTTTTTT.

The gene calls are TRBV20-1 and TRBJ1-2; 8 bases fit TRBD1. Trimming removed 5 bases from V and 12 bases from J; junction bases left unmatched: 2. CDR1 is DFQATT and CDR2 is SNEGSKA in the germline V gene (reference sequence). This CDR3 spans 9 amino acids. The CDR3 nucleotides are TGCAGTGCTGGACAGGGCAACACCTTC. It yields the protein CSAGQGNTF.

This chain connects TRBV19 to TRBJ1-1, with TRBD1 as a possible D gene (6 bases). This CDR3 is built from 17 residues. Germline assignment: CDR1 LNHDA and CDR2 SQIVND (reference sequence). V was trimmed by 3 bases and J by 0 bases, leaving 17 bases between them. This CDR3 reads CASSMGSGVGMNTEAFF. The CDR3, as DNA: TGTGCCAGTAGTATGGGGTCAGGGGTGGGGATGAACACTGAAGCTTTCTTT.

In the case of this clonotype: A single base separates this from a much larger clone, so it may be a read error. The chain combines TRBV20-1 with TRBJ1-2, with D perhaps matching TRBD1 (6 bases). This CDR3 spans 16 amino acids. CDR1 and CDR2 (germline): DFQATT, SNEGSKA (reference sequence). With 3 bases removed from V and 6 bases from J, the gap between germline ends came to 23 bases. CDR3 sequence: CSARINRETKPNGYTF. In DNA, the CDR3 is TGCAGTGCTAGGATCAACAGGGAAACTAAACCGAATGGCTACACCTTC.

This rearrangement joins TRBV2 to TRBJ1-4; 11 nucleotides align to TRBD1. Trimming cost V 5 bases and J 8 bases; bases outside gene matches: 10. CDR1 and CDR2 (germline): SNHLY, FYNNEI. The CDR3 is made up of 16 amino acids. The CDR3 protein is CASSYGPGQGGEKLFF. The CDR3 DNA follows: TGTGCCAGCAGTTATGGGCCGGGACAGGGGGGAGAAAAACTGTTTTTT. Based on the CDR3 plus reference TRBV2 and TRBJ1-4, the full variable domain is EPEVTQTPSHQVTQMGQEVILRCVPISNHLYFYWYRQILGQKVEFLVSFYNNEISEKSEIFDDQFSVERPDGSNFTLKIRSTKLEDSAMYFCASSYGPGQGGEKLFFGSGTQLSVL.

The chain joins TRBV7-9 to TRBJ2-5, with D tentatively TRBD1 (7 bases). The length of the CDR3 is 14 residues. From germline, CDR1 is SEHNR and CDR2 FQNEAQ (reference sequence). The ends were cut back, 4 bases at V and 2 bases at J, with 11 bases in the middle. CDR3 in amino acids: CASSSQGRQETQYF. DNA of the CDR3: TGTGCCAGCAGCTCACAGGGGAGGCAAGAGACCCAGTACTTC.

V usage is TRBV2 and J usage is TRBJ1-6; 9 positions agree with TRBD1. Germline V gene sequence: CDR1 SNHLY, CDR2 FYNNEI. The CDR3 is 17 residues long. Trimming at V came to 2 bases and at J to 5 bases, leaving 7 bases not matched to a gene. CDR3 protein: CASSEIGTGRNNSPLHF. The CDR3 region has the DNA TGTGCCAGCAGTGAAATAGGGACAGGGCGGAATAATTCACCCCTCCACTTT.

V and J are TRBV7-6 and TRBJ1-6, with D perhaps matching TRBD1 (6 bases). CDR3 length: 15 amino acids. CDR1 is SGHVS and CDR2 is FNYEAQ in the germline V gene. Trimming took 0 bases from V and 10 from J, leaving 13 bases between them. CDR3 sequence: CASSLAGRGVSPLHF. The DNA for the CDR3 is TGTGCCAGCAGCTTAGCTGGCAGGGGAGTCTCACCCCTCCACTTT.

About this clonotype itself: Possible read error: a much larger clone is one base away. This chain uses TRBV5-1 with TRBJ1-1; 7 nucleotides agree with TRBD1. Germline CDR1 SGHRS, CDR2 YFSETQ. The ends lost 5 bases at V and 3 bases at J; junction bases unmatched: 10. There are 15 residues in the CDR3. For the CDR3, the DNA is TGCGCCAGCAGTGAGGGGGCTGGAGAGGACACTGAAGCTTTCTTT. Translation gives CASSEGAGEDTEAFF.

Concerning this clonotype: A much larger clone is a single base away; this may be a read error. The J gene is TRBJ1-1, the V gene TRBV29-1; 7 bases are a match to TRBD1. The CDR3 sequence is 13 residues long. Germline CDR1 and CDR2: SQVTM and ANQGSEA. CDR3 nucleotides: TGCAGCGCCAGAACCGCAGGGGGGACTGAAGCTTCCTTT. Translation: CSARTAGGTEASF.

The chain recombines TRBV7-2 with TRBJ1-6; TRBD1 agrees at 10 bases. CDR1 is SGHTA and CDR2 is FQGNSA in the germline V gene. Unmatched junction bases numbered 7, after V lost 8 bases and J lost 9 bases. There are 14 residues in the CDR3. CDR3 DNA: TGTGCCAGCGAACCGGGACAGGGGAGTTCACCCCTCCACTTT. It yields the protein CASEPGQGSSPLHF.

In its sample, this clonotype was seen once. One base away lies a much larger clone, so this may be a sequencing read error. The rearrangement links TRBV5-1 to TRBJ1-1, with a weak D call TRBD1 (5 bases). The CDR3 runs to 15 residues. Germline CDR1 is SGHRS and CDR2 is YFSETQ. The V gene lost 4 bases and the J gene lost 4 bases, with 17 bases spanning the gap. This CDR3 is CASSPISDSTTEAFF. The CDR3, as DNA: TGCGCCAGCAGCCCAATATCTGACAGCACCACTGAAGCTTTCTTT. Full variable domain (rest looked up from reference TRBV5-1 and TRBJ1-1): KAGVTQTPRYLIKTRGQQVTLSCSPISGHRSVSWYQQTPGQGLQFLFEYFSETQRNKGNFPGRFSGRQFSNSRSEMNVSTLELGDSALYLCASSPISDSTTEAFFGQGTRLTVV.

V and J are TRBV9 and TRBJ1-4; D is uncertain. Germline V gene data show CDR1 as SGDLS and CDR2 as YYNGEE. The CDR3 is 17 residues long. V was pared by 0 bases and J by 6 bases, with 18 bases between. CDR3 protein: CASSVEAPGISYEKLFF. The CDR3 DNA sequence: TGTGCCAGCAGCGTAGAGGCCCCGGGAATCTCATATGAAAAACTGTTTTTT. The variable domain in full, completed from reference TRBV9 and TRBJ1-4, reads DSGVTQTPKHLITATGQRVTLRCSPRSGDLSVYWYQQSLDQGLQFLIQYYNGEERAKGNILERFSAQQFPDLHSELNLSSLELGDSALYFCASSVEAPGISYEKLFFGSGTQLSVL.

The chain has TRBV10-3 and TRBJ2-7; TRBD2 agrees at 7 bases. V lost 0 bases to trimming and J lost 2 bases; unmatched junction nucleotides: 4. Germline CDR1 ENHRY, CDR2 SYGVKD. This CDR3 comprises 15 residues. CDR3 sequence: CAISESGTITYEQYF. As DNA, the CDR3 is TGTGCCATCAGTGAGTCGGGGACTATCACCTACGAGCAGTACTTC.

Notes on this clonotype: At one end the junction does not follow the germline gene, possibly because of a read error. The chain uses TRBV10-3 and TRBJ1-5; D is unresolved. Germline values: CDR1 ENHRY, CDR2 SYGVKD. The CDR3 runs 13 residues. The CDR3 protein is CAIREAGGQPQHF. CDR3 nucleotide sequence: TGTGCCATCCGTGAGGCGGGAGGCCAGCCCCAGCATTTT.

The J gene is TRBJ2-3, the V gene TRBV4-2; 7 nucleotides align to TRBD2. CDR3 length equals 16 residues. Germline CDR1 and CDR2: LGHNA and YNFKEQ. Trimming cost V 3 bases and J 4 bases; bases outside gene matches: 10. The CDR3 DNA sequence: TGTGCCAGCAGCCAGGCCCCGGGGACTATTTCAGATACGCAGTATTTT. Translation gives CASSQAPGTISDTQYF.

This clonotype was seen only once. In DNA form, the CDR3 reads TGTGCCAGCGGACAATCAGGGTCCGGGGAGCTGTTTTTT. Encoded protein: CASGQSGSGELFF. The V and J genes are TRBV2 and TRBJ2-2, with TRBD1 as a possible D gene (5 bases). V lost 8 bases to trimming and J lost 6 bases, with 13 bases between them. This CDR3 is built from 13 residues. The germline V gene encodes CDR1 SNHLY and CDR2 FYNNEI.

This clonotype was seen more than once but under ten times. Since a much larger clone is just one base distant, this may be a read error. The chain joins TRBV14 to TRBJ1-1, with a tentative D call TRBD1 (6 bases). With 4 bases removed from V and 12 bases from J, the gap between germline ends came to 15 bases. This CDR3 comprises 12 residues. CDR1 is SGHDN and CDR2 is FVKESK in the germline V gene. CDR3: CASSRVNRVPFF. In DNA, the CDR3 is TGTGCCAGCAGCCGTGTAAACAGGGTACCTTTCTTT.

This clonotype occurred many times. The chain links TRBV19 to TRBJ1-1; TRBD1 might be the D (5 bases). This CDR3 has 17 residues. Looked up from germline, CDR1 is LNHDA and CDR2 is SQIVND (reference sequence). Trimming took 5 bases from V and 3 from J, leaving 22 bases between them. The CDR3 is CASSALPGAAAHTEAFF. CDR3 bases: TGTGCCAGTAGTGCCCTCCCCGGGGCAGCCGCACACACTGAAGCTTTCTTT. The variable domain in full, completed from reference TRBV19 and TRBJ1-1, reads DGGITQSPKYLFRKEGQNVTLSCEQNLNHDAMYWYRQDPGQGLRLIYYSQIVNDFQKGDIAEGYSVSREKKESFPLTVTSAQKNPTAFYLCASSALPGAAAHTEAFFGQGTRLTVV.

This clonotype was detected a few times. The chain combines TRBV12-5 with TRBJ2-2, with TRBD2 identical over 10 bases. From germline, CDR1 is LGHNT and CDR2 FRNRAP. The trim removed 0 bases at V and 1 base at J, leaving 8 bases unmatched. This CDR3 is built from 19 residues. The CDR3 bases are TGTGCTAGTGGTTTGGTACCAGCTAGCGGGGGCCAGAACACCGGGGAGCTGTTTTTT. As protein: CASGLVPASGGQNTGELFF.

Ten or more counts support this clonotype. This sequence joins TRBV7-9 and TRBJ1-5; unclear D gene. Germline values: CDR1 SEHNR, CDR2 FQNEAQ (reference sequence). The CDR3 spans 13 residues. V lost 3 bases to trimming and J lost 10 bases, with 13 bases between them. The CDR3 region is CASSLKGPYPQHF. The CDR3 DNA reads TGTGCCAGCAGCTTGAAAGGTCCCTACCCCCAGCATTTT.

The table lists this clonotype with many counts. This chain connects TRBV20-1 to TRBJ2-5, with TRBD1 matching 9 bases. The CDR3 runs to 15 residues. V was clipped by 0 bases and J by 7 bases; unmatched bases: 9. Germline assignment: CDR1 DFQATT and CDR2 SNEGSKA (reference sequence). The CDR3 spells CSARDPGTGMGTQYF. The CDR3 DNA is TGCAGTGCTAGAGATCCCGGGACAGGGATGGGGACCCAGTACTTC.

The chain combines TRBV2 with TRBJ1-2, with unresolved D. The CDR3 contains 13 residues. CDR1 is SNHLY and CDR2 is FYNNEI in the germline V gene. The V gene lost 2 bases and the J gene lost 4 bases, with 8 bases spanning the gap. CDR3 residues: CASSESGRYGYTF. In DNA, the CDR3 is TGTGCCAGCAGTGAATCTGGCCGCTATGGCTACACCTTC.

The chain has TRBV20-1 and TRBJ2-7; 8 bases line up with TRBD2. The length of the CDR3 is 14 residues. J was trimmed by 3 bases and V by 1 base; bases with no gene match: 5. Germline V gives CDR1 DFQATT, CDR2 SNEGSKA (reference sequence). CDR3 residues: CSARVNGRVYEQYF. CDR3 nucleotides: TGCAGTGCTAGAGTAAACGGGAGGGTCTACGAGCAGTACTTC.

In regard to this clonotype: Being one base from a much bigger clone, this may be a read error. The chain recombines TRBV10-3 with TRBJ1-1, with a possible D match to TRBD1 (6 bases). The length of the CDR3 is 13 residues. Germline CDR1 is ENHRY and CDR2 is SYGVKD. Trimming removed 7 bases at V and 2 bases at J, with 11 bases between. CDR3 loop: CAITQQGNTEAFF. CDR3 nucleotide sequence: TGTGCCATCACCCAACAGGGAAACACTGAAGCTTTCTTT.